A single sample gave rise to the 18 T cell receptor beta chains below, sequenced in a study of blood T cell repertoires in COVID-19. Profiling relied on immunoSEQ multiplex PCR, and the TCRdb table lists in-frame clones only, not all of them. The profile shows under 350,000 clones, roughly nine tenths of them singletons. Sequencing was performed on PBMCs or T cells enriched from blood (not recorded which). The origin of the receptors is a woman aged 60-70 years who had recovered from COVID-19.

The V gene is TRBV9, the J gene TRBJ1-4, with 9 positions matching TRBD1. Per germline, CDR1 SGDLS and CDR2 YYNGEE. The length of the CDR3 is 15 residues. The trim removed 0 bases at V and 6 bases at J, leaving 3 bases unmatched. The CDR3 reads CASSVGGQGDEKLFF. CDR3 coding DNA: TGTGCCAGCAGCGTAGGGGGACAGGGAGATGAAAAACTGTTTTTT.

The rearrangement links TRBV24-1 to TRBJ2-7, with D maybe TRBD1 (5 bases). The CDR3 covers 12 residues. From germline, CDR1 is KGHDR and CDR2 SFDVKD. Trimming pared 9 bases from V and 3 bases from J, leaving 11 bases between. CDR3 residues: CATAQDNYEQYF. The CDR3 DNA is TGTGCCACCGCCCAGGACAACTACGAGCAGTACTTC.

The V call is TRBV4-2, the J call TRBJ1-2, with TRBD1 matching over 10 bases. The CDR3 sequence is 16 residues long. CDR1 is LGHNA and CDR2 is YNFKEQ in the germline V gene. V trimming: 4 bases; J trimming: 3 bases; junction bases outside the gene matches: 8. CDR3: CASSPRVDRGDYGYTF. The CDR3 nucleotides are TGTGCCAGCAGCCCCCGAGTGGACAGGGGGGACTATGGCTACACCTTC.

This sequence joins TRBV7-3 and TRBJ1-1, with a weak D call TRBD1 (6 bases). Germline loops: CDR1 SGHTA, CDR2 FQGTGA. V was cut by 5 bases and J by 2 bases, with 9 bases left in between. This CDR3 has 13 residues. The DNA for the CDR3 is TGTGCCAGCAGCAAGACAGGAAACACTGAAGCTTTCTTT. Its translation: CASSKTGNTEAFF.

In nucleotides, the CDR3 is TGCGCCAGCAGCTTGGAGGCGGGAGCCCTCTCCTACGAGCAGTACTTC. It translates to CASSLEAGALSYEQYF. The chain is built from TRBV5-1 and TRBJ2-7; 7 nucleotides line up with TRBD2. The CDR3 sequence is 16 residues long. V lost 0 bases to trimming and J lost 0 bases; unmatched junction nucleotides: 6. The V gene's germline CDR1 is SGHRS and CDR2 YFSETQ.

V gene TRBV2 combines with J gene TRBJ1-5; D is ambiguous. This CDR3 comprises 14 residues. V lost 3 bases and J 2 bases, leaving 8 bases between the germline ends. The germline V gene has CDR1 SNHLY and CDR2 FYNNEI. CDR3 nucleotide sequence: TGTGCCAGCAGTGAGACGGGTGGCAATCAGCCCCAGCATTTT. Translated: CASSETGGNQPQHF.

The chain uses TRBV4-1 and TRBJ1-4, with 7 bases that match TRBD1. The CDR3 totals 14 residues. Per germline, CDR1 MGHRA and CDR2 YSYEKL. After removal of 4 bases from V and 7 bases from J, the junction contained 6 bases not matched to a gene. For the CDR3, the DNA is TGCGCCAGCAGCCTCACAGGGGCGGCTGAAAAACTGTTTTTT. It is translated as CASSLTGAAEKLFF.

J is TRBJ1-6 and V is TRBV29-1; D is perhaps TRBD1 (5 bases). V was clipped by 4 bases and J by 6 bases, with 16 bases between them. The CDR3 is 15 residues long. From germline, CDR1 is SQVTM and CDR2 ANQGSEA. The CDR3 coding sequence is TGCAGCGTTGGGTGGGGGGTGTTGGGTAATTCACCCCTCCACTTT. It codes for CSVGWGVLGNSPLHF. The full variable domain, rest sourced from reference TRBV29-1 and TRBJ1-6, is SAVISQKPSRDICQRGTSLTIQCQVDSQVTMMFWYRQQPGQSLTLIATANQGSEATYESGFVIDKFPISRPNLTFSTLTVSNMSPEDSSIYLCSVGWGVLGNSPLHFGNGTRLTVT.

This chain uses TRBV24-1 with TRBJ2-7, with a tentative D call TRBD2 (6 bases). The CDR3 consists of 12 residues. Germline loops: CDR1 KGHDR, CDR2 SFDVKD. V lost 2 bases and J lost 7, with 8 bases in between. The CDR3 region is CATSDWREEQYF. The CDR3 nucleotides read TGTGCCACCAGTGATTGGAGGGAGGAGCAGTACTTC.

This chain joins TRBV9 and TRBJ1-2; D gene ambiguous. From germline, CDR1 is SGDLS and CDR2 YYNGEE. This CDR3 region has 14 residues. V dropped 1 base and J dropped 1 base, with 8 bases sitting between them. The CDR3 region is CASSVSAVNYGYTF. CDR3 nucleotide sequence: TGTGCCAGCAGCGTATCGGCGGTTAACTATGGCTACACCTTC.

J is TRBJ2-7 and V is TRBV6-2 or TRBV6-3; tentative D call: TRBD2 (6 bases). The CDR3 consists of 17 residues. Germline CDR1 MNHEY, CDR2 SVGEGT. Trimming cost V 2 bases and J 5 bases, with 22 bases left between them. CDR3 DNA sequence: TGTGCCAGCAGTTACCCCCACACGGGACTTATTCTCAACGAGCAGTACTTC. This sequence encodes CASSYPHTGLILNEQYF.

The rearrangement joins TRBV28 to TRBJ1-1, with a possible D match to TRBD1 (5 bases). Germline V gives CDR1 MDHEN, CDR2 SYDVKM. V was shortened by 10 bases and J by 7 bases, with 13 bases between the two germline ends. The CDR3 covers 11 residues. The CDR3, as DNA: TGTGCCACAGGGCAGTGGATTGAAGCTTTCTTT. The encoded protein is CATGQWIEAFF. The full variable domain, completed using reference TRBV28 and TRBJ1-1, is DVKVTQSSRYLVKRTGEKVFLECVQDMDHENMFWYRQDPGLGLRLIYFSYDVKMKEKGDIPEGYSVSREKKERFSLILESASTNQTSMYLCATGQWIEAFFGQGTRLTVV.

The chain uses TRBV10-1 and TRBJ1-3, with D possibly matching TRBD1 (5 bases). CDR3 length equals 13 residues. V was trimmed by 3 bases and J by 8 bases, leaving 11 bases between them. Per germline, CDR1 WNHNN and CDR2 SYGVQD (reference sequence). The CDR3 DNA is TGCGCCAGCAGTGAACCAGGGAAGGACACCATATATTTT. This encodes CASSEPGKDTIYF.

The chain employs TRBV5-1 and TRBJ2-5; D gene uncertain. Trimming took off 0 bases at V and 4 bases at J, with 16 bases between the two ends. Germline assignment: CDR1 SGHRS and CDR2 YFSETQ. CDR3 length: 16 residues. CDR3 DNA sequence: TGCGCCAGCAGCTTGGATTCCGGCCCGGGTTTAGAGACCCAGTACTTC. Translating it yields CASSLDSGPGLETQYF. Full variable domain (remainder filled in from reference TRBV5-1 and TRBJ2-5): KAGVTQTPRYLIKTRGQQVTLSCSPISGHRSVSWYQQTPGQGLQFLFEYFSETQRNKGNFPGRFSGRQFSNSRSEMNVSTLELGDSALYLCASSLDSGPGLETQYFGPGTRLLVL.

This chain connects TRBV21-1 to TRBJ1-6; the table's D call, TRBD1, was not checked against the DNA. TRBV21-1 is recorded as a pseudogene. This CDR3 is 13 amino acids long. The CDR3, as DNA: TGTGCCAGCAACAGCTCCTATAATTCACCCCTCCACTTT. Amino acid sequence: CASNSSYNSPLHF.

The gene calls are TRBV7-2 and TRBJ2-1; 12 bases match TRBD2. Trimming cost V 5 bases and J 4 bases; bases outside gene matches: 3. Per the germline V gene, CDR1 is SGHTA and CDR2 is FQGNSA. The CDR3 length is 15 residues. Here the CDR3 DNA reads TGTGCCAGCAGCCCACTAGCGGGGGGATACAATGAGCAGTTCTTC. Its translation: CASSPLAGGYNEQFF. The entire variable domain, with the rest obtained from reference TRBV7-2 and TRBJ2-1, is as follows: GAGVSQSPSNKVTEKGKDVELRCDPISGHTALYWYRQSLGQGLEFLIYFQGNSAPDKSGLPSDRFSAERTGGSVSTLTIQRTQQEDSAVYLCASSPLAGGYNEQFFGPGTRLTVL.

Here the CDR3 reads CASSRGTSGGDEQFF. Written as DNA, the CDR3 is TGTGCCAGCAGCCGAGGGACTAGCGGGGGAGATGAGCAGTTCTTC. The chain carries TRBV27 and TRBJ2-1; 14 positions match TRBD2. The germline V gene encodes CDR1 MNHEY and CDR2 SMNVEV (reference sequence). V trimming: 6 bases; J trimming: 8 bases; junction bases outside the gene matches: 6. The CDR3 loop spans 15 amino acids.

The chain links TRBV19 to TRBJ1-3, with 8 bases fitting TRBD1. The J segment lost 2 bases and the V segment lost 7 bases, leaving 13 bases of the junction unmatched. The CDR3 contains 17 residues. CDR1 is LNHDA and CDR2 is SQIVND in the germline V gene (reference sequence). The CDR3 spells CASILQGANQAGNTIYF. DNA for the CDR3: TGTGCCAGTATCCTCCAGGGGGCGAATCAAGCTGGAAACACCATATATTTT. Together with reference TRBV19 and TRBJ1-3, the CDR3 gives the full variable domain: DGGITQSPKYLFRKEGQNVTLSCEQNLNHDAMYWYRQDPGQGLRLIYYSQIVNDFQKGDIAEGYSVSREKKESFPLTVTSAQKNPTAFYLCASILQGANQAGNTIYFGEGSWLTVV.